This entry features one T cell receptor beta chain sequence. This specimen comes from a study of shared T cell receptors in the human thymus. Only in-frame clones appear in the TCRdb table, and some are missing; sequencing was by immunoSEQ multiplex PCR. The sample contains some 700,000 clones, approximately 90% of which appear only once. This same sample was also taken into another study, of human thymus T cells.

The sequence was obtained from a boy less than two years old with a congenital heart defect. Sequences were obtained from thymocytes.

The CDR3 DNA sequence: TGTGCCTGGAGTGTGCTGGGGAGGACAGATACGCAGTATTTT. As protein: CAWSVLGRTDTQYF. This chain links TRBV30 with TRBJ2-3; TRBD2 is a possible D gene (6 bases). The CDR3 covers 14 residues. The germline V gene encodes CDR1 GTSNPN and CDR2 SVGIG (reference sequence). The germline V and J ends were trimmed by 0 bases and 3 bases, with 10 bases remaining between them. The variable domain in full, with the rest retrieved from reference TRBV30 and TRBJ2-3, is SQTIHQWPATLVQPVGSPLSLECTVEGTSNPNLYWYRQAAGRGLQLLFYSVGIGQISSEVPQNLSASRPQDRQFILSSKKLLLSDSGFYLCAWSVLGRTDTQYFGPGTRLTVL.